This T cell receptor (beta chain) derives from a study of blood T cells in healthy people across ages. Then a second PCR, running roughly 6 to 12 cycles, was carried out with a sample-barcoded 5' primer and a J-beta primer mix. Tags on each cDNA molecule came from a template-switch adaptor with 12 random nucleotides. Every sample returned 2.5 million or more CDR3-containing paired-end reads. TCRdb re-analysed the 5' RACE reads in MiXCR, keeping a single row per CDR3 protein. The sample comprises about 650,000 distinct CDR3 sequences, 32% of which are singletons, and roughly 14% rests with the top ten. This clonotype was recorded many times. Total RNA was isolated from each sample in quantities of at least 6 micrograms. CDR3 length: 15 amino acids. Germline V gene sequence: CDR1 SNHLY, CDR2 FYNNEI. V lost 6 bases, J lost 0 bases, and 14 bases lay in between.

This TCR came from a woman of 80 years or more in good health. V is TRBV2 and J is TRBJ1-2; tentatively, D is TRBD1 (6 bases). Sequenced: blood. As DNA, the CDR3 is TGTGCCAGCAGGGGGGCGGCGGAAGCTAACTATGGCTACACCTTC. Translation gives CASRGAAEANYGYTF.